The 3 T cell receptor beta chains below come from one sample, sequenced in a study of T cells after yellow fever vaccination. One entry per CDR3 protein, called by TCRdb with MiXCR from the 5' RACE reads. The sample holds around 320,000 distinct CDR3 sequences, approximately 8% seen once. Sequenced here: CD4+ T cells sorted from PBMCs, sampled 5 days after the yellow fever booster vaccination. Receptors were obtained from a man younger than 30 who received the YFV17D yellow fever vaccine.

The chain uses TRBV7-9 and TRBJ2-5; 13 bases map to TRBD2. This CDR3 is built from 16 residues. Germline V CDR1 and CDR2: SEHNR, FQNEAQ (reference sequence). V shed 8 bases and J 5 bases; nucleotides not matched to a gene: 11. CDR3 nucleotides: TGTGCCAGCTTGCTGGGACTAGCGGGGTTGGCGGAGACCCAGTACTTC. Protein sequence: CASLLGLAGLAETQYF.

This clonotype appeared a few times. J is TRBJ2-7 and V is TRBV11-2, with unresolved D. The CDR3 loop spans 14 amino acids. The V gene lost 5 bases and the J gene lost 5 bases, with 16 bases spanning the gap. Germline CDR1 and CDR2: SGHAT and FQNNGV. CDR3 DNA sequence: TGTGCCAGCAGCGGCCGCGTCTCGGCGGACGAGCAGTACTTC. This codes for CASSGRVSADEQYF. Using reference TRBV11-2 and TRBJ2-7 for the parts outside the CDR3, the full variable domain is EAGVAQSPRYKIIEKRQSVAFWCNPISGHATLYWYQQILGQGPKLLIQFQNNGVVDDSQLPKDRFSAERLKGVDSTLKIQPAKLEDSAVYLCASSGRVSADEQYFGPGTRLTVT.

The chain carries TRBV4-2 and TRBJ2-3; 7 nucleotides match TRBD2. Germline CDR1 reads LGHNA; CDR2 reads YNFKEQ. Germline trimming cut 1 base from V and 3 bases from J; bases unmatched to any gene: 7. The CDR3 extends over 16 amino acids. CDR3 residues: CASSQVSSGATDTQYF. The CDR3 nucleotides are TGTGCCAGCAGCCAAGTTTCCAGCGGGGCAACAGATACGCAGTATTTT.